In this sample, the clone carrying this TCR beta chain turned up many times. What it binds is unknown. This specimen belongs to a study of blood T cells in healthy people across ages. General study points: Reliance upon unsorted PBMCs precluded definitive naive versus antigen-experienced comparison. Long-lived donors exceeded aged donors in naive CD4+ cells and diversity.

Then a second PCR, running about 6 to 12 cycles, was carried out with a sample-barcoded 5' primer and a J-beta primer mix. Template switching added a 12-random-nucleotide identifier to every cDNA molecule. TCRdb re-derived calls from the 5' RACE reads in MiXCR, one entry per CDR3 protein. Of 1.5 million to 2 million distinct CDR3 sequences listed, about 50% are singletons. The specimen sequenced was blood. The receptor was derived from a woman aged 40-49 years in good health.

The CDR3 DNA follows: TGTGCCAGCAGAAACGGGGGAACTCACAATGAGCAGTTCTTC. Its translation is CASRNGGTHNEQFF. The chain has TRBV6-2 or TRBV6-3 and TRBJ2-1, with D perhaps TRBD2 (6 bases). The length of the CDR3 is 14 residues. CDR1 MNHEY and CDR2 SVGEGT come from the germline V gene. The ends were cut back, 6 bases at V and 5 bases at J, with 14 bases in the middle.